These T cell receptor beta chains were read from a single sample in a study of T-cell reconstitution after alpha-beta-depleted transplantation in children. TCRdb ran MiXCR on the PCR reads and lists one entry per CDR3 protein. This table has a few hundred thousand distinct CDR3 sequences, under 20% appearing once. The sample was PBMCs, mostly from graft donor cells, taken 360 days after TCRalphabeta/CD19-depleted stem cell transplant. Receptors were obtained from a boy under three years old who had a stem cell transplant for Wiskott-Aldrich syndrome, so the T cells may come from the graft donor. Both conserved end residues are trimmed from each CDR3.

CDR3aa | len | j_gene | v_gene
ASSEWGQGQTNEKLF | 15 | TRBJ1-4 | TRBV25-1
ASSSKAVQAYEQY | 13 | TRBJ2-7 | TRBV12-3/TRBV12-4
ASSLVVAGGGTDTQY | 15 | TRBJ2-3 | TRBV7-2
ASSQRLAGRSGANVLT | 16 | TRBJ2-6 | TRBV4-2
ASSQDFGETQY | 11 | TRBJ2-5 | TRBV4-1
ASSYQTGALYEQY | 13 | TRBJ2-7 | TRBV7-2
ASSQGQGNTGELF | 13 | TRBJ2-2 | TRBV4-3
ASSEHQGMAYNSPLH | 15 | TRBJ1-6 | TRBV10-2
ASSSAGLFFEQF | 12 | TRBJ2-1 | TRBV5-1
ASSFRWESGELF | 12 | TRBJ2-2 | TRBV7-7
ASSLGPSGTQY | 11 | TRBJ2-3 | TRBV7-9
ASSFHHYEQY | 10 | TRBJ2-7 | TRBV7-8
ASRDLLSSYEQY | 12 | TRBJ2-7 | TRBV6-2/TRBV6-3
ASSPLGIGTGELF | 13 | TRBJ2-2 | TRBV6-1
ASSPWVRGRSDTQY | 14 | TRBJ2-3 | TRBV2
ASRTGRGNYEQY | 12 | TRBJ2-7 | TRBV2
ASSLAGRPGETQY | 13 | TRBJ2-5 | TRBV7-7